Presented here are 17 T cell receptor beta chains from one specimen sequenced in a study of cytomegalovirus exposure and HLA in healthy donors. The PCR contained 60 Vbeta and 13 Jbeta primers. The protocol was immunoSEQ multiplex PCR, while the TCRdb copy is restricted to in-frame clones and leaves out a portion. The sample has 130,000 or so clones, 65% to 75% seen once. Source material: PBMCs. The receptors here all came from a man aged 40-55 years in good health and CMV-seropositive.

The chain employs TRBV19 and TRBJ2-5; weak D call: TRBD1 (5 bases). Per germline, CDR1 LNHDA and CDR2 SQIVND (reference sequence). V was clipped by 6 bases and J by 5 bases, with 13 bases between them. The CDR3 totals 13 residues. The CDR3 is CASRDRSEETQYF. The CDR3 nucleotides are TGTGCCAGTAGAGACAGAAGCGAGGAGACCCAGTACTTC.

This chain links TRBV10-1 with TRBJ2-1; 8 nucleotides align to TRBD2. From germline, CDR1 is WNHNN and CDR2 SYGVQD (reference sequence). CDR3 length: 14 residues. Trimming removed 5 bases from V and 5 bases from J; junction bases left unmatched: 5. CDR3 sequence reads: CASSPGLVDNEQFF. The CDR3 region has the DNA TGCGCCAGCAGTCCGGGACTAGTCGACAATGAGCAGTTCTTC.

This clone was recorded a few times. This chain links TRBV6-1 with TRBJ2-7; D gene uncertain. Germline CDR1 and CDR2: MNHNS and SASEGT. The CDR3 totals 13 residues. V lost 0 bases, J lost 9 bases, and 12 bases lay in between. In nucleotides, the CDR3 is TGTGCCAGCAGTGAAGCTTCGGTAAAGAGGCAGTACTTC. Residues: CASSEASVKRQYF.

This clone appeared a few times. This chain connects TRBV7-6 to TRBJ2-7; D gene ambiguous. This CDR3 region has 14 residues. V was cut by 1 base and J by 2 bases, with 9 bases left in between. In germline, CDR1 is SGHVS, CDR2 FNYEAQ. The CDR3 spells CASSLVEGAYEQYF. CDR3 sequence (DNA): TGTGCCAGCAGCTTAGTGGAAGGAGCCTACGAGCAGTACTTC.

This clone was counted between two and nine times. The gene calls are TRBV2 and TRBJ1-5; TRBD1 matches 7 bases. This CDR3 is 13 amino acids long. V dropped 10 bases and J dropped 3; count of bases not matched to a gene: 6. The germline V gene has CDR1 SNHLY and CDR2 FYNNEI. Here the CDR3 DNA reads TGTGCCACCCAACAGGGGATCAATCAGCCCCAGCATTTT. Protein: CATQQGINQPQHF.

This chain links TRBV7-9 with TRBJ2-3; D remains ambiguous. Per germline, CDR1 SEHNR and CDR2 FQNEAQ (reference sequence). V was clipped by 6 bases and J by 2 bases, with 9 bases between them. The CDR3 is 13 amino acids. For the CDR3, the DNA is TGTGCCAGCAGGTCCCCAAACACAGATACGCAGTATTTT. Protein: CASRSPNTDTQYF.

The chain carries TRBV5-6 and TRBJ1-6; 8 bases fit TRBD1. Looked up from germline, CDR1 is SGHDT and CDR2 is YYEEEE. The CDR3 contains 18 residues. Trimming at V came to 3 bases and at J to 5 bases, leaving 13 bases not matched to a gene. This CDR3 reads CASSSGPGGRGHNSPLHF. CDR3 sequence (DNA): TGTGCCAGCAGCTCGGGGCCGGGGGGCAGGGGGCATAATTCACCCCTCCACTTT.

The chain links TRBV6-1 to TRBJ2-7; 8 nucleotides line up with TRBD1. The CDR3 loop spans 15 amino acids. The germline V gene has CDR1 MNHNS and CDR2 SASEGT. Unmatched junction bases numbered 9, after V lost 6 bases and J lost 2 bases. The CDR3 sequence: CASRMTGADTYEQYF. CDR3 bases: TGTGCCAGCAGGATGACAGGGGCCGATACCTACGAGCAGTACTTC.

The rearrangement joins TRBV6-6 to TRBJ1-5; TRBD1 is a possible D gene (6 bases). Germline CDR1 is MNHNY and CDR2 is SVGAGI (reference sequence). V shed 10 bases and J shed 3 bases, with 13 bases lying between them. The CDR3 consists of 13 residues. CDR3 sequence (DNA): TGTGCCACCAAAACAGGGTCCAATCAGCCCCAGCATTTT. This codes for CATKTGSNQPQHF.

Only a few counts were recorded for this clone. The J gene is TRBJ1-2, the V gene TRBV5-1; TRBD1 agrees at 9 bases. Germline CDR1 and CDR2: SGHRS and YFSETQ. The CDR3 loop spans 15 amino acids. Germline trimming cut 4 bases from V and 3 bases from J; bases unmatched to any gene: 7. The CDR3 sequence: CASSPGTGQDYGYTF. The DNA of the CDR3 is TGCGCCAGCAGCCCAGGGACAGGGCAGGACTATGGCTACACCTTC.

This clone was counted once. The chain carries TRBV7-8 and TRBJ2-1; TRBD1 matches 7 bases. The CDR3 sequence is 12 residues long. Trimming took 5 bases from V and 6 from J; bases not matched to a gene: 1. Germline loops: CDR1 SGHVS, CDR2 FQNEAQ. The DNA of the CDR3 is TGTGCCAGCAGCGGGGACAGCAATGAGCAGTTCTTC. This encodes CASSGDSNEQFF. Complete variable domain (other parts from reference TRBV7-8 and TRBJ2-1): GAGVSQSPRYKVAKRGQDVALRCDPISGHVSLFWYQQALGQGPEFLTYFQNEAQLDKSGLPSDRFFAERPEGSVSTLKIQRTQQEDSAVYLCASSGDSNEQFFGPGTRLTVL.

This chain uses TRBV25-1 with TRBJ1-2; 9 bases map to TRBD1. Unmatched junction bases numbered 5, after V lost 3 bases and J lost 6 bases. CDR3 size: 14 residues. CDR1 and CDR2 from the germline V gene are MGHDK and SYGVNS. CDR3 sequence (DNA): TGTGCCAGCAGTGATTTGGACAGGGGAAATGGCTACACCTTC. Residues: CASSDLDRGNGYTF.

J is TRBJ2-3 and V is TRBV5-1, with unresolved D. Trimming took 3 bases from V and 6 from J, leaving 5 bases between them. The germline gives CDR1 SGHRS, CDR2 YFSETQ. The CDR3 sequence is 11 residues long. The CDR3 sequence: CASSSLDTQYF. CDR3 sequence (DNA): TGCGCCAGCAGCTCCCTTGATACGCAGTATTTT.

The chain employs TRBV27 and TRBJ1-5, with TRBD1 identical over 7 bases. Looked up from germline, CDR1 is MNHEY and CDR2 is SMNVEV (reference sequence). V lost 2 bases to trimming and J lost 3 bases; unmatched junction nucleotides: 7. The CDR3 has 16 residues. The CDR3 region is CASSLIGTENNQPQHF. CDR3 in DNA: TGTGCCAGCAGTTTAATAGGGACAGAGAACAATCAGCCCCAGCATTTT.

The V call is TRBV2, the J call TRBJ1-5; 7 bases are a match to TRBD1. CDR1 is SNHLY, CDR2 FYNNEI, per germline. CDR3 length equals 15 residues. J gave up 6 bases and V 6 bases, and 11 bases lay outside the gene matches. CDR3 sequence: CASSRLGGAGQPQHF. The CDR3 coding sequence is TGTGCCAGCAGCCGATTAGGGGGCGCGGGTCAGCCCCAGCATTTT. Full variable domain (outside the CDR3, taken from reference TRBV2 and TRBJ1-5): EPEVTQTPSHQVTQMGQEVILRCVPISNHLYFYWYRQILGQKVEFLVSFYNNEISEKSEIFDDQFSVERPDGSNFTLKIRSTKLEDSAMYFCASSRLGGAGQPQHFGDGTRLSIL.

This clone was counted only a few times. V and J are TRBV11-2 and TRBJ2-1; 9 nucleotides agree with TRBD2. V lost 0 bases, J lost 10 bases, and 7 bases stayed unmatched. CDR1 and CDR2 from the germline V gene are SGHAT and FQNNGV. The CDR3 length is 15 residues. The CDR3 sequence is CASSLERGRAGEQFF. DNA for the CDR3: TGTGCCAGCAGCTTAGAGCGCGGGAGGGCCGGGGAGCAGTTCTTC.

The rearrangement uses TRBV15 and TRBJ2-7; TRBD1 might be the D (5 bases). This CDR3 comprises 14 residues. Between the trimmed V and J ends, which lost 0 bases and 4 bases, there was a span of 10 bases. The V gene's germline CDR1 is LNHNV and CDR2 YYDKDF (reference sequence). The DNA for the CDR3 is TGTGCCACCAGCAGAGATCGCGCAGGGTACGAGCAGTACTTC. Its translation is CATSRDRAGYEQYF. The full variable domain, completed using reference TRBV15 and TRBJ2-7, is DAMVIQNPRYQVTQFGKPVTLSCSQTLNHNVMYWYQQKSSQAPKLLFHYYDKDFNNEADTPDNFQSRRPNTSFCFLDIRSPGLGDTAMYLCATSRDRAGYEQYFGPGTRLTVT.